These 13 T cell receptor beta chains were sequenced from one sample in a study of response to subunit inactivated influenza vaccine. TCRdb processed the RT-PCR reads anew with MiXCR; each CDR3 protein has one entry. Of hundreds of thousands of distinct CDR3 sequences in the sample, around 13% are singletons; the top ten hold 5.5% to 7%. The source material was PBMCs from blood, sampled roughly 15 days before vaccination. The receptors were gathered from a man in his fifties or sixties who received an inactivated influenza vaccine.

The V and J genes are TRBV3-1 and TRBJ1-6; tentative D call: TRBD1 (6 bases). The V gene lost 3 bases and the J gene lost 7 bases, with 13 bases spanning the gap. The CDR3 is 15 amino acids. CDR1 LGHDT and CDR2 YNNKEL come from the germline V gene (reference sequence). The CDR3 sequence is CASSQPTGINSPLHF. The CDR3 nucleotides read TGTGCCAGCAGCCAGCCCACAGGGATCAATTCACCCCTCCACTTT. The variable domain in full, with the rest retrieved from reference TRBV3-1 and TRBJ1-6, is DTAVSQTPKYLVTQMGNDKSIKCEQNLGHDTMYWYKQDSKKFLKIMFSYNNKELIINETVPNRFSPKSPDKAHLNLHINSLELGDSAVYFCASSQPTGINSPLHFGNGTRLTVT.

This clonotype has more than one count but fewer than ten. This sequence joins TRBV18 and TRBJ1-5, with D possibly being TRBD1 (6 bases). Per the germline V gene, CDR1 is KGHSH and CDR2 is LQKENI. CDR3 length equals 16 residues. Trimming cost V 6 bases and J 1 base, with 16 bases left between them. This CDR3 reads CASSLARGLSNQPQHF. CDR3 in DNA: TGTGCCAGCTCCCTAGCCAGGGGCTTAAGCAATCAGCCCCAGCATTTT. Full variable domain (outside the CDR3, taken from reference TRBV18 and TRBJ1-5): NAGVMQNPRHLVRRRGQEARLRCSPMKGHSHVYWYRQLPEEGLKFMVYLQKENIIDESGMPKERFSAEFPKEGPSILRIQQVVRGDSAAYFCASSLARGLSNQPQHFGDGTRLSIL.

The CDR3 DNA is TGTGCCAGCAGTTACGGTGACAGGGGGAATTCACCCCTCCACTTT. Amino acid sequence: CASSYGDRGNSPLHF. V gene TRBV6-5 combines with J gene TRBJ1-6, with 9 bases identical to TRBD1. The CDR3 is 15 amino acids. Germline CDR1 is MNHEY and CDR2 is SVGAGI. Germline trimming cut 2 bases from V and 7 bases from J; bases unmatched to any gene: 3.

The chain is built from TRBV20-1 and TRBJ1-5; D not resolved. The germline V and J ends were trimmed by 5 bases and 0 bases, with 14 bases remaining between them. Germline V gives CDR1 DFQATT, CDR2 SNEGSKA (reference sequence). The CDR3 covers 15 residues. DNA of the CDR3: TGCAGTGCTTCCCGCGGGGATTATAGCAATCAGCCCCAGCATTTT. It specifies CSASRGDYSNQPQHF.

CDR3 sequence: CATSDFTMGYGYTF. DNA for the CDR3: TGTGCCACCAGTGATTTCACGATGGGCTATGGCTACACCTTC. The V and J genes are TRBV24-1 and TRBJ1-2; D unresolved. Trimming stripped 1 base from V and 4 bases from J, with 9 bases between. The length of the CDR3 is 14 residues. Germline loops: CDR1 KGHDR, CDR2 SFDVKD.

The chain joins TRBV5-1 to TRBJ1-1; 10 nucleotides agree with TRBD1. Germline V gene data show CDR1 as SGHRS and CDR2 as YFSETQ. This CDR3 comprises 15 residues. V was clipped by 4 bases and J by 7 bases; unmatched bases: 10. The CDR3 reads CASSEQTGGWIEAFF. The CDR3 DNA reads TGCGCCAGCAGCGAGCAGACAGGGGGCTGGATTGAAGCTTTCTTT.

CDR3 in amino acids: CASSLVGGGQSTNEKLFF. The CDR3 nucleotides are TGTGCCAGCAGCTTAGTAGGGGGAGGGCAGTCAACTAATGAAAAACTGTTTTTT. The chain combines TRBV11-2 with TRBJ1-4; tentative D call: TRBD1 (6 bases). The V end lost 1 base, the J end lost 0 bases, and 15 bases lay between the germline ends. The CDR3 runs to 18 residues. Germline CDR1 SGHAT, CDR2 FQNNGV. Filled out from reference TRBV11-2 and TRBJ1-4, the complete variable domain reads EAGVAQSPRYKIIEKRQSVAFWCNPISGHATLYWYQQILGQGPKLLIQFQNNGVVDDSQLPKDRFSAERLKGVDSTLKIQPAKLEDSAVYLCASSLVGGGQSTNEKLFFGSGTQLSVL.

This clonotype was recorded at least ten times. The rearrangement uses TRBV12-3 or TRBV12-4 and TRBJ1-3; a possible D gene is TRBD1 (6 bases). The CDR3 length is 14 residues. V was clipped by 5 bases and J by 2 bases, with 10 bases between them. The CDR3 DNA reads TGTGCCAGCAGTGAAGGGGGGACTGGAAACACCATATATTTT. Translated, it gives CASSEGGTGNTIYF.

This clonotype was recorded a few times. J is TRBJ2-1 and V is TRBV9; the match to TRBD2 covers 8 bases. The length of the CDR3 is 15 residues. Germline V gives CDR1 SGDLS, CDR2 YYNGEE. J lost 4 bases, V lost 4 bases, and 7 bases had no gene match. The CDR3 protein is CASSISGSLYNEQFF. The CDR3 DNA sequence: TGTGCCAGCAGCATAAGCGGGAGTTTGTACAATGAGCAGTTCTTC.

This clonotype has at least ten counts. The chain carries TRBV27 and TRBJ2-7, with 11 bases identical to TRBD1. Germline V gene data show CDR1 as MNHEY and CDR2 as SMNVEV (reference sequence). This CDR3 region has 17 residues. V shed 8 bases and J 3 bases; nucleotides not matched to a gene: 15. CDR3 in DNA: TGTGCCAGCGTAGGACAGGGGGCACTAGCGGAAAGCTACGAGCAGTACTTC. Its translation is CASVGQGALAESYEQYF.

This chain joins TRBV5-1 and TRBJ2-5; 8 bases agree with TRBD2. Germline V gene lookup returns CDR1 SGHRS and CDR2 YFSETQ. J was trimmed by 7 bases and V by 1 base; bases with no gene match: 9. The CDR3 is made up of 15 amino acids. The CDR3 sequence is CASSLSVAGTTTQYF. CDR3 nucleotides: TGCGCCAGCAGCTTGTCGGTAGCGGGAACGACGACCCAGTACTTC.

This clonotype was counted at least ten times. V and J are TRBV29-1 and TRBJ2-3; D gene unclear. The CDR3 extends over 10 amino acids. V dropped 1 base and J dropped 11 bases, with 7 bases sitting between them. Per the germline V gene, CDR1 is SQVTM and CDR2 is ANQGSEA. CDR3: CSVEVYGQYF. DNA for the CDR3: TGCAGCGTTGAAGTCTATGGGCAGTATTTT.

The sample holds a few counts of this clonotype. The chain is built from TRBV5-8 and TRBJ2-1; D gene ambiguous. CDR1 is SGHTS, CDR2 YDEGEE, per germline. The CDR3 covers 15 residues. The ends were cut back, 4 bases at V and 1 base at J, with 12 bases in the middle. In DNA form, the CDR3 reads TGTGCCAGCAGCGCGGTAGGCCATTCCTACAATGAGCAGTTCTTC. Translating it yields CASSAVGHSYNEQFF. Supplemented by reference TRBV5-8 and TRBJ2-1, the full variable domain reads EAGVTQSPTHLIKTRGQQATLRCSPISGHTSVYWYQQALGLGLQFLLWYDEGEERNRGNFPPRFSGRQFPNYSSELNVNALELEDSALYLCASSAVGHSYNEQFFGPGTRLTVL.